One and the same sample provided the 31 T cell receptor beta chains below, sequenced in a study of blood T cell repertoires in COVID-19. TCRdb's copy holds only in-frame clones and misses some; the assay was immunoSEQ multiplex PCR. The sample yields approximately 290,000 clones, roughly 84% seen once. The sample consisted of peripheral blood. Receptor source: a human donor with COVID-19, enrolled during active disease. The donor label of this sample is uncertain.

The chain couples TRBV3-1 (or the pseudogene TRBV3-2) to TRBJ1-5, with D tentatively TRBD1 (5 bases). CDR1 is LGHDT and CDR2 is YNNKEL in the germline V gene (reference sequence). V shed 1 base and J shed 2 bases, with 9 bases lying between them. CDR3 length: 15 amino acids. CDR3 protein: CASSQAGGGNQPQHF. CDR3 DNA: TGTGCCAGCAGCCAAGCGGGGGGAGGCAATCAGCCCCAGCATTTT.

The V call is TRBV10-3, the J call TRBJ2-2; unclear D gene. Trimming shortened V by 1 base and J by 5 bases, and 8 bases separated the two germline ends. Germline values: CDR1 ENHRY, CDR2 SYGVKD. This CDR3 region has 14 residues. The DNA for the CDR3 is TGTGCCATCAGTGAGTTGAGCGAGACCGGGGAGCTGTTTTTT. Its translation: CAISELSETGELFF.

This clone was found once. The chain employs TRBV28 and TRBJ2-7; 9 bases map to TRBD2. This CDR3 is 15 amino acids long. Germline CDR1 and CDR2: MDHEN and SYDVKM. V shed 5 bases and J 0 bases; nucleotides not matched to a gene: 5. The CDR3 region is CASSPLAGSSYEQYF. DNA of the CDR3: TGTGCCAGCAGTCCCCTAGCGGGAAGCTCCTACGAGCAGTACTTC.

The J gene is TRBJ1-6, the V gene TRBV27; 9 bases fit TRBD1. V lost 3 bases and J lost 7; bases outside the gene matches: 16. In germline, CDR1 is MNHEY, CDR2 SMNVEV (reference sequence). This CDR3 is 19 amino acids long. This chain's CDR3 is CASSFLNLGTGWFNSPLHF. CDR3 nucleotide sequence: TGTGCCAGCAGTTTTCTCAATCTCGGGACAGGGTGGTTCAATTCACCCCTCCACTTT.

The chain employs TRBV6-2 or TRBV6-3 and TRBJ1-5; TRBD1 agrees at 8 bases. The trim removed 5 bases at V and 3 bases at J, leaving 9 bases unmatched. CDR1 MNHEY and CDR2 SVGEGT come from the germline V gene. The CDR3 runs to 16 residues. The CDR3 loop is CASSLGTGMANQPQHF. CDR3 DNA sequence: TGTGCCAGCAGTCTGGGGACAGGTATGGCCAATCAGCCCCAGCATTTT.

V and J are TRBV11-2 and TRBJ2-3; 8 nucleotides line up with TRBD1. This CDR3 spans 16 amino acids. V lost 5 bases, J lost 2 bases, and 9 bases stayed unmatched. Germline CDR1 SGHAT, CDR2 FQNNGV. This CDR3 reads CASSHQGDRFTDTQYF. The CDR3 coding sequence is TGTGCCAGCAGCCACCAGGGGGACAGGTTCACAGATACGCAGTATTTT.

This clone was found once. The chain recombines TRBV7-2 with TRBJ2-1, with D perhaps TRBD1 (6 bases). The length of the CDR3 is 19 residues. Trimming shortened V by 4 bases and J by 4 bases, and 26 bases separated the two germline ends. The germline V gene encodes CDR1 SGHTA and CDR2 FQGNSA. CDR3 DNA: TGTGCCAGCAGCTATATGAATGGAATGGACAGATTTAGTTACAATGAGCAGTTCTTC. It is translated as CASSYMNGMDRFSYNEQFF.

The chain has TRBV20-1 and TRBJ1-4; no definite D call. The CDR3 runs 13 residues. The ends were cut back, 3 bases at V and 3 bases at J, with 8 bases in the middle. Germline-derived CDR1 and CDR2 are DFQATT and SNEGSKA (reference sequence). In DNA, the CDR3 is TGCAGTGCTAGTTCGGTAGCTAATGAAAAACTGTTTTTT. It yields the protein CSASSVANEKLFF.

The CDR3 nucleotides read TGTGCCAGCAGCTTAGTCCTAGCGGGAGGTGGAGATACGCAGTATTTT. This translates into CASSLVLAGGGDTQYF. The chain joins TRBV7-2 to TRBJ2-3; TRBD2 aligns across 11 bases. V shed 1 base and J 5 bases; nucleotides not matched to a gene: 5. Germline assignment: CDR1 SGHTA and CDR2 FQGNSA. The CDR3 is 16 amino acids.

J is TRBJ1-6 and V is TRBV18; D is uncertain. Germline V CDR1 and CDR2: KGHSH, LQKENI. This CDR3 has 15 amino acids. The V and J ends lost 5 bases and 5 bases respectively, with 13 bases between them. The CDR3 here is CASSAHGANNSPLHF. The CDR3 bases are TGTGCCAGCTCAGCACACGGAGCTAATAATTCACCCCTCCACTTT.

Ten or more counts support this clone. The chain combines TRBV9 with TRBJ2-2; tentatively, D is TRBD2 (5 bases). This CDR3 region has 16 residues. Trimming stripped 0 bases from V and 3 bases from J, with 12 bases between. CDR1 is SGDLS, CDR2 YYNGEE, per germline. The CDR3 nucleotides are TGTGCCAGCAGCGTAGGGTCTCTAGCTGACACCGGGGAGCTGTTTTTT. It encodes CASSVGSLADTGELFF. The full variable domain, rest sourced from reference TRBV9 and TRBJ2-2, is DSGVTQTPKHLITATGQRVTLRCSPRSGDLSVYWYQQSLDQGLQFLIQYYNGEERAKGNILERFSAQQFPDLHSELNLSSLELGDSALYFCASSVGSLADTGELFFGEGSRLTVL.

Here the CDR3 reads CASSLDIGLAGGVYNEQFF. DNA for the CDR3: TGTGCCAGCAGCTTAGATATAGGACTAGCGGGAGGGGTATACAATGAGCAGTTCTTC. V usage is TRBV7-2 and J usage is TRBJ2-1, with TRBD2 matching over 15 bases. Germline lookup yields CDR1 SGHTA and CDR2 FQGNSA. The CDR3 length is 19 residues. Trimming at V came to 1 base and at J to 4 bases, leaving 8 bases not matched to a gene.

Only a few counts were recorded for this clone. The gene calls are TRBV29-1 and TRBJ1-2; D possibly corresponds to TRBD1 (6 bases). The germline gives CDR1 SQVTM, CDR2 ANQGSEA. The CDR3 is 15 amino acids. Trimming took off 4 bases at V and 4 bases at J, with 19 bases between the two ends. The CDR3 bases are TGCAGCGTTGCGGGCCCAGGGGAGAGGGGCTATGGCTACACCTTC. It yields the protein CSVAGPGERGYGYTF.

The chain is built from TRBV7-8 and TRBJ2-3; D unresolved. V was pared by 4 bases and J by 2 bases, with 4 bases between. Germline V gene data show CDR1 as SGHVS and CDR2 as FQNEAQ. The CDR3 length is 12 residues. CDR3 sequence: CASSYNTDTQYF. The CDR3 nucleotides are TGTGCCAGCAGCTATAACACAGATACGCAGTATTTT.

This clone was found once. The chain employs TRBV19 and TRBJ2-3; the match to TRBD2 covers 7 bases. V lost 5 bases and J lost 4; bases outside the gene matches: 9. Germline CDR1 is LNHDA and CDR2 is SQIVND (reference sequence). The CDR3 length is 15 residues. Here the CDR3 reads CASSRLAEESDTQYF. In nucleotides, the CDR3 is TGTGCCAGTAGTCGACTAGCTGAGGAATCAGATACGCAGTATTTT.

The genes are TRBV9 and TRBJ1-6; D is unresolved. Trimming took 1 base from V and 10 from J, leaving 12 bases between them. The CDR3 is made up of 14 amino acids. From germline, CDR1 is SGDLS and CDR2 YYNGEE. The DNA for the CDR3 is TGTGCCAGCAGCGTACATGTGGAGGGCTCACCCCTCCACTTT. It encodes CASSVHVEGSPLHF.

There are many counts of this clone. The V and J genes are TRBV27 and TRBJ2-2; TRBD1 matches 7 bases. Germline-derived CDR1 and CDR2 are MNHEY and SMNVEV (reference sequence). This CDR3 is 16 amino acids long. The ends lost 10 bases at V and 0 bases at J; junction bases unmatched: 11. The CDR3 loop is CATKEGQAANTGELFF. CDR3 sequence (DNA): TGTGCCACCAAGGAAGGACAGGCTGCGAACACCGGGGAGCTGTTTTTT.

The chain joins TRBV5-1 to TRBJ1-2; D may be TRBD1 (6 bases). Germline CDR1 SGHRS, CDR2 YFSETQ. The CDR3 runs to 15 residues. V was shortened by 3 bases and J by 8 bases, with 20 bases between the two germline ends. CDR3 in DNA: TGCGCCAGCAGCTGGAATCAGGGGCCTACCGTAGGCTACACCTTC. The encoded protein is CASSWNQGPTVGYTF. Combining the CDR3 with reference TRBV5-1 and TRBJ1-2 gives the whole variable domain KAGVTQTPRYLIKTRGQQVTLSCSPISGHRSVSWYQQTPGQGLQFLFEYFSETQRNKGNFPGRFSGRQFSNSRSEMNVSTLELGDSALYLCASSWNQGPTVGYTFGSGTRLTVV.

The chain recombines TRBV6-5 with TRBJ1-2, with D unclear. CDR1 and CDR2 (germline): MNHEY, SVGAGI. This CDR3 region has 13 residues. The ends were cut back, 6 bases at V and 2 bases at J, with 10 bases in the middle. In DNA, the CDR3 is TGTGCCAGCAGAGGCGGGGTAAACTATGGCTACACCTTC. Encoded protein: CASRGGVNYGYTF.

CDR3 DNA sequence: TGCGCCAGCAGCTTACGGGGGACAGATACGCAGTATTTT. It codes for CASSLRGTDTQYF. The genes are TRBV5-1 and TRBJ2-3, with TRBD2 as a possible D gene (6 bases). The CDR3 is 13 residues long. The V end lost 2 bases, the J end lost 3 bases, and 7 bases lay between the germline ends. Germline CDR1 is SGHRS and CDR2 is YFSETQ.

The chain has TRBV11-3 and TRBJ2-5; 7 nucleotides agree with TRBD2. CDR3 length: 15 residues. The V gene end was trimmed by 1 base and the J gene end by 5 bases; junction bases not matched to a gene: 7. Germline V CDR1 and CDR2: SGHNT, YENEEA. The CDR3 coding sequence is TGTGCCAGCAGCTTAGGGGGGGGGAGCTTTGAGACCCAGTACTTC. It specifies CASSLGGGSFETQYF.

The CDR3, as DNA: TGTGCCAGCAGCTCAGGGGGCCCCACTGAAGCTTTCTTT. Protein sequence: CASSSGGPTEAFF. V is TRBV7-6 and J is TRBJ1-1; 8 bases align to TRBD1. Germline trimming cut 4 bases from V and 4 bases from J; bases unmatched to any gene: 2. The CDR3 sequence is 13 residues long. From germline, CDR1 is SGHVS and CDR2 FNYEAQ.

The chain's CDR3 is CASSKQLNTEAFF. In nucleotides, the CDR3 is TGTGCCAGTAGTAAACAGTTAAACACTGAAGCTTTCTTT. The rearrangement joins TRBV19 to TRBJ1-1; D is undetermined. The CDR3 has 13 amino acids. Germline V CDR1 and CDR2: LNHDA, SQIVND (reference sequence). The germline V and J ends were trimmed by 4 bases and 2 bases, with 8 bases remaining between them. The full variable domain, its missing parts supplied by reference TRBV19 and TRBJ1-1, is DGGITQSPKYLFRKEGQNVTLSCEQNLNHDAMYWYRQDPGQGLRLIYYSQIVNDFQKGDIAEGYSVSREKKESFPLTVTSAQKNPTAFYLCASSKQLNTEAFFGQGTRLTVV.

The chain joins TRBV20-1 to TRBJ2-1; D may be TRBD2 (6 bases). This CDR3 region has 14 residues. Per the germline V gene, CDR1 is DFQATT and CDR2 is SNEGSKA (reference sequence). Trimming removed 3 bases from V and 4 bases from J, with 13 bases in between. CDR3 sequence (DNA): TGCAGTGCTAGTACTAGCTTAGCATACAATGAGCAGTTCTTC. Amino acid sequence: CSASTSLAYNEQFF.

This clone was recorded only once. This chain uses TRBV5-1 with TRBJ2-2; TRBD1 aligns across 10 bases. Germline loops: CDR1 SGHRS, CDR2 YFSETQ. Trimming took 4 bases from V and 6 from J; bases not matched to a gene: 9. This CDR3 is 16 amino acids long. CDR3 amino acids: CASSTPGQGRSGELFF. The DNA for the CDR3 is TGCGCCAGCAGCACACCGGGACAGGGGAGGTCCGGGGAGCTGTTTTTT.

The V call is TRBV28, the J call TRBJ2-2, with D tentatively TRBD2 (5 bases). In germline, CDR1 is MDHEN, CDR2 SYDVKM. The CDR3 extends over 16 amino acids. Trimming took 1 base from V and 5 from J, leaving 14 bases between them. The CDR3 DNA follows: TGTGCCAGCAGTTTATTTAGCTCCACGGGGACCGGGGAGCTGTTTTTT. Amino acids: CASSLFSSTGTGELFF.

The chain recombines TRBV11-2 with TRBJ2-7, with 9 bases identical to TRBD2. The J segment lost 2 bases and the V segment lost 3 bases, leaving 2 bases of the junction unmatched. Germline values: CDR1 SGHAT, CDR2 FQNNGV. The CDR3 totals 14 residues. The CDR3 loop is CASSFGGRAYEQYF. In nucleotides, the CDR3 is TGTGCCAGCAGCTTCGGCGGGAGGGCCTACGAGCAGTACTTC.

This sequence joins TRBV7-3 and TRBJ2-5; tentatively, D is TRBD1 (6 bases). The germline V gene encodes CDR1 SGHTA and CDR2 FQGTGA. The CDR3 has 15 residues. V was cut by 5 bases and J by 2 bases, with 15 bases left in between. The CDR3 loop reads CASSPGQINQETQYF. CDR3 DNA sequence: TGTGCCAGCAGCCCTGGACAGATAAATCAAGAGACCCAGTACTTC.

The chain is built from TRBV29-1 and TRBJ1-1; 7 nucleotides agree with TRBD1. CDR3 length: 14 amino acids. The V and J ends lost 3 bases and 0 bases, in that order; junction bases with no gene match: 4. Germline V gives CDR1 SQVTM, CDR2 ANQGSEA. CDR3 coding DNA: TGCAGCGTTGATTCGGGACAGATGAACACTGAAGCTTTCTTT. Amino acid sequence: CSVDSGQMNTEAFF.

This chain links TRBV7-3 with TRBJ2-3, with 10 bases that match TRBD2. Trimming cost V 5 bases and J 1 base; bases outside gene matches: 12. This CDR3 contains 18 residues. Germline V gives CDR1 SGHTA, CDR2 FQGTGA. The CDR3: CASSPLPASGRGTDTQYF. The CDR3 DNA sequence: TGTGCCAGCAGCCCCCTCCCGGCTAGCGGGAGAGGCACAGATACGCAGTATTTT.

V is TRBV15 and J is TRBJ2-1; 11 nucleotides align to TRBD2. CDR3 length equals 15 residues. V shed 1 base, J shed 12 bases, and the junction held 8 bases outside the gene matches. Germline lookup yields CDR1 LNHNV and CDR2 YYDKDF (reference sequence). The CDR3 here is CATSRGLAGPLRQFF. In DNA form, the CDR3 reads TGTGCCACCAGCAGAGGACTAGCGGGGCCCCTCCGGCAGTTCTTC.